This T cell receptor (beta chain) was recorded in a study of a mutant IDH1 vaccine in newly diagnosed glioma. V was shortened by 0 bases and J by 5 bases, with 7 bases between the two germline ends. The CDR3 is 13 residues long. Germline V CDR1 and CDR2: LGHNA, YSLEER. The protocol was immunoSEQ multiplex PCR, while the TCRdb copy is restricted to in-frame clones and leaves out a portion. The sample has about 67,000 clones; 65% to 85% are singletons. Time point indicated: baseline, week 1 (first vaccination visit). The treatment here: pre-vaccination baseline after standard-of-care therapy. About this clone: Distinct nucleotide sequences in the sample also encode this CDR3.

This clonotype was sampled from a woman aged 18-29 years with glioma. Some clones in this sample may be carry-over from other donors' samples. The gene calls are TRBV4-3 and TRBJ2-5, with D possibly matching TRBD2 (5 bases). Sequenced material: peripheral blood mononuclear cells (PBMCs), taken from a glioma patient treated with radiotherapy, temozolomide or both. CDR3 protein: CASSQDRGETQYF. Written as DNA, the CDR3 is TGCGCCAGCAGCCAAGATCGCGGGGAGACCCAGTACTTC.